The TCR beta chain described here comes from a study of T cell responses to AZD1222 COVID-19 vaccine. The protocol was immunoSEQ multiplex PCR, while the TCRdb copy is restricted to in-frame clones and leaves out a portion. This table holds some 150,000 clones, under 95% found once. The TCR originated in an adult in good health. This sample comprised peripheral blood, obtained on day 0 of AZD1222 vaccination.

In DNA form, the CDR3 reads TGTGCCAGCAGTCTCACCGAGAACACTGAAGCTTTCTTT. Protein product: CASSLTENTEAFF. The chain employs TRBV27 and TRBJ1-1; D gene unclear. The germline CDR1 and CDR2 sequences are MNHEY and SMNVEV (reference sequence). CDR3 length equals 13 residues. Trimming shortened V by 5 bases and J by 1 base, and 8 bases separated the two germline ends.